A single sample gave rise to the 23 T cell receptor beta chains below, sequenced in a study of CD8 T cells in ankylosing spondylitis. TCRdb independently ran MiXCR on the 5' RACE reads; one entry per CDR3 protein. The sample shows 330,000 or so distinct CDR3 sequences, 7.5% to 9% of them seen only once. Regarding the study as a whole: Within ankylosing spondylitis blood, a TCR beta motif made up of eight or nine highly homologous variants appeared to be characteristic.

Their antigen targets remain unknown. The specimen was blood, either unsorted or a sorted T cell fraction (not recorded which). These receptors were collected from a male donor with ankylosing spondylitis.

The chain carries TRBV29-1 and TRBJ2-5; weak D call: TRBD1 (5 bases). V lost 4 bases to trimming and J lost 4 bases, with 10 bases between them. CDR3 length: 12 residues. Germline V lookup: CDR1 SQVTM, CDR2 ANQGSEA. The CDR3 protein is CSVVQVGETQYF. Written as DNA, the CDR3 is TGCAGCGTTGTACAGGTCGGAGAGACCCAGTACTTC.

This clonotype turned up a few times. The chain uses TRBV5-1 and TRBJ1-4, with a possible D match to TRBD1 (6 bases). Germline CDR1 SGHRS, CDR2 YFSETQ. Trimming stripped 5 bases from V and 0 bases from J, with 11 bases between. This CDR3 spans 15 amino acids. CDR3 in DNA: TGCGCCAGCAGAAGGACAGTTGCAACTAATGAAAAACTGTTTTTT. It specifies CASRRTVATNEKLFF.

This clonotype was counted a few times. The chain is built from TRBV5-1 and TRBJ1-1, with 9 bases that match TRBD1. J gave up 13 bases and V 5 bases, and 15 bases lay outside the gene matches. CDR1 is SGHRS, CDR2 YFSETQ, per germline. The CDR3 spans 14 residues. CDR3 region: CASRIAGQGRIGFF. The DNA for the CDR3 is TGCGCCAGCAGGATCGCGGGACAGGGTCGTATCGGTTTCTTT.

This clonotype was recorded at least ten times. The V call is TRBV12-3 or TRBV12-4, the J call TRBJ2-1; TRBD2 matches at 7 bases. The V and J ends lost 6 bases and 1 base, in that order; junction bases with no gene match: 9. The CDR3 runs 16 residues. CDR3 DNA: TGTGCCAGCAGCCCATGGGGGGGTGTTTCCTACAATGAGCAGTTCTTC. Translating it yields CASSPWGGVSYNEQFF.

This clonotype came up a few times. V is TRBV7-2 and J is TRBJ2-1; no clear D gene. The CDR3 is made up of 13 amino acids. V was cut by 7 bases and J by 5 bases, with 12 bases left in between. The germline CDR1 and CDR2 sequences are SGHTA and FQGNSA. DNA of the CDR3: TGTGCCAGCACCCATCCTTATAACAATGAGCAGTTCTTC. This gives the protein CASTHPYNNEQFF.

J is TRBJ2-2 and V is TRBV15, with D unclear. V shed 2 bases and J shed 5 bases, with 6 bases lying between them. Germline V gene sequence: CDR1 LNHNV, CDR2 YYDKDF (reference sequence). The CDR3 runs to 13 residues. The DNA of the CDR3 is TGTGCCACCAGCAGACTAACAACCGGGGAGCTGTTTTTT. Its translation: CATSRLTTGELFF.

This clonotype was detected only a few times. The chain uses TRBV12-3 or TRBV12-4 and TRBJ1-1, with 8 bases aligning to TRBD1. This CDR3 is 14 amino acids long. Germline trimming cut 6 bases from V and 4 bases from J; bases unmatched to any gene: 7. The chain's CDR3 is CASSRDRGSTEAFF. CDR3 coding DNA: TGTGCCAGCAGCCGTGACAGGGGCAGCACTGAAGCTTTCTTT.

The table lists this clonotype with many counts. The chain links TRBV29-1 to TRBJ2-7; 11 nucleotides line up with TRBD2. Trimming removed 2 bases from V and 3 bases from J; junction bases left unmatched: 6. There are 15 residues in the CDR3. Germline values: CDR1 SQVTM, CDR2 ANQGSEA. CDR3 protein: CSVETKLAGGYEQYF. CDR3 DNA: TGCAGCGTTGAAACTAAGCTAGCGGGAGGCTACGAGCAGTACTTC.

The chain recombines TRBV4-1 with TRBJ2-3; TRBD2 agrees at 12 bases. The CDR3 runs to 17 residues. Germline V gene sequence: CDR1 MGHRA, CDR2 YSYEKL. The V gene end was trimmed by 0 bases and the J gene end by 3 bases; junction bases not matched to a gene: 4. The CDR3 is CASSQEGLAGGTDTQYF. CDR3 nucleotides: TGCGCCAGCAGCCAAGAAGGGCTAGCGGGAGGGACAGATACGCAGTATTTT.

The J gene is TRBJ1-1, the V gene TRBV7-8, with no clear D. This CDR3 is 13 amino acids long. CDR1 and CDR2 from the germline V gene are SGHVS and FQNEAQ. The ends were cut back, 6 bases at V and 1 base at J, with 9 bases in the middle. The CDR3 bases are TGTGCCAGCAGAGAGGGCGGGAACACTGAAGCTTTCTTT. This codes for CASREGGNTEAFF. The whole variable domain, filled in from reference TRBV7-8 and TRBJ1-1, reads GAGVSQSPRYKVAKRGQDVALRCDPISGHVSLFWYQQALGQGPEFLTYFQNEAQLDKSGLPSDRFFAERPEGSVSTLKIQRTQQEDSAVYLCASREGGNTEAFFGQGTRLTVV.

This clonotype was counted a few times. This chain uses TRBV20-1 with TRBJ2-1; 12 bases line up with TRBD2. Germline values: CDR1 DFQATT, CDR2 SNEGSKA (reference sequence). The V gene end was trimmed by 6 bases and the J gene end by 7 bases; junction bases not matched to a gene: 10. This CDR3 is built from 15 residues. Here the CDR3 reads CSAAPTSGSLNEQFF. CDR3 nucleotide sequence: TGCAGTGCAGCACCGACTAGCGGGAGTCTTAATGAGCAGTTCTTC.

The chain carries TRBV6-6 and TRBJ2-3; the D is unclear. Trimming left V 8 bases short and J 5 bases short, with 11 bases between. Per germline, CDR1 MNHNY and CDR2 SVGAGI (reference sequence). The CDR3 has 12 amino acids. The CDR3 nucleotides are TGTGCCAGCCTTTCTATTCGAGATACGCAGTATTTT. It translates to CASLSIRDTQYF.

This clonotype was counted only a few times. The V and J genes are TRBV7-3 and TRBJ2-2, with TRBD1 as a possible D gene (8 bases). Trimming took off 5 bases at V and 5 bases at J, with 15 bases between the two ends. Germline values: CDR1 SGHTA, CDR2 FQGTGA. The CDR3 loop spans 15 amino acids. CDR3 DNA: TGTGCCAGCAGCCCTACAGGGGGGGGGACCGGGGAGCTGTTTTTT. It encodes CASSPTGGGTGELFF. Supplemented by reference TRBV7-3 and TRBJ2-2, the full variable domain reads GAGVSQTPSNKVTEKGKYVELRCDPISGHTALYWYRQSLGQGPEFLIYFQGTGAADDSGLPNDRFFAVRPEGSVSTLKIQRTERGDSAVYLCASSPTGGGTGELFFGEGSRLTVL.

The chain links TRBV5-6 to TRBJ1-1, with 8 bases identical to TRBD1. This CDR3 is built from 14 residues. CDR1 SGHDT and CDR2 YYEEEE come from the germline V gene. V was clipped by 4 bases and J by 6 bases; unmatched bases: 8. The CDR3 nucleotides are TGTGCCAGCAGCCTGGACAGGGTTTTCGCTGAAGCTTTCTTT. Protein sequence: CASSLDRVFAEAFF.

This clonotype was found a few times. The chain joins TRBV7-3 to TRBJ1-2; 7 bases agree with TRBD1. Germline trimming cut 1 base from V and 5 bases from J; bases unmatched to any gene: 10. Germline V gives CDR1 SGHTA, CDR2 FQGTGA. The CDR3 extends over 16 amino acids. CDR3 sequence reads: CASSLNGRQGGYGYTF. CDR3 in DNA: TGTGCCAGCAGCTTAAATGGCCGACAGGGCGGGTATGGCTACACCTTC.

The genes are TRBV5-1 and TRBJ2-5; 7 positions agree with TRBD1. The CDR3 sequence is 15 residues long. V lost 7 bases and J lost 2; bases outside the gene matches: 11. CDR1 and CDR2 from the germline V gene are SGHRS and YFSETQ. Here the CDR3 reads CASQLGGVGQETQYF. In nucleotides, the CDR3 is TGCGCCAGCCAACTAGGGGGCGTGGGGCAAGAGACCCAGTACTTC.

This clonotype appeared a few times. The chain uses TRBV24-1 and TRBJ2-5; a possible D gene is TRBD2 (6 bases). Germline loops: CDR1 KGHDR, CDR2 SFDVKD. Trimming took off 4 bases at V and 4 bases at J, with 12 bases between the two ends. The CDR3 is made up of 14 amino acids. The CDR3 protein is CATSDPGDSETQYF. The CDR3 bases are TGTGCCACCAGTGACCCCGGGGACTCAGAGACCCAGTACTTC.

This clonotype was detected a few times. The chain employs TRBV29-1 and TRBJ1-1; D possibly corresponds to TRBD1 (6 bases). Germline CDR1 reads SQVTM; CDR2 reads ANQGSEA. The CDR3 totals 16 residues. Trimming removed 0 bases from V and 0 bases from J, with 14 bases in between. CDR3 nucleotides: TGCAGCGTTGAAGATCGGGGGAGGGGGGTGAACACTGAAGCTTTCTTT. This translates into CSVEDRGRGVNTEAFF.

This clonotype was seen more than once but under ten times. The chain has TRBV19 and TRBJ1-1; D remains ambiguous. This CDR3 contains 14 residues. Germline assignment: CDR1 LNHDA and CDR2 SQIVND (reference sequence). With 4 bases removed from V and 4 bases from J, the gap between germline ends came to 13 bases. The CDR3: CASSRPGEATEAFF. CDR3 nucleotides: TGTGCCAGTAGTAGGCCAGGCGAGGCCACTGAAGCTTTCTTT. Looking up the rest from reference TRBV19 and TRBJ1-1 gives the full variable domain: DGGITQSPKYLFRKEGQNVTLSCEQNLNHDAMYWYRQDPGQGLRLIYYSQIVNDFQKGDIAEGYSVSREKKESFPLTVTSAQKNPTAFYLCASSRPGEATEAFFGQGTRLTVV.

This clonotype was recorded a few times. The chain has TRBV5-1 and TRBJ2-7; perhaps TRBD1 as D (5 bases). Germline assignment: CDR1 SGHRS and CDR2 YFSETQ. The CDR3 runs to 15 residues. Trimming shortened V by 0 bases and J by 3 bases, and 13 bases separated the two germline ends. CDR3 residues: CASSLGGLSNYEQYF. The DNA for the CDR3 is TGCGCCAGCAGCTTGGGGGGCCTCTCGAACTACGAGCAGTACTTC.

The V call is TRBV11-1, the J call TRBJ2-2; D gene uncertain. From germline, CDR1 is SGHAT and CDR2 FQDESV (reference sequence). The V and J ends lost 4 bases and 8 bases respectively, with 8 bases between them. The CDR3 is 12 amino acids. CDR3 loop: CASSWFRGELFF. The CDR3, as DNA: TGTGCCAGCAGCTGGTTCAGGGGGGAGCTGTTTTTT.

The chain couples TRBV12-3 or TRBV12-4 to TRBJ2-7; TRBD2 is a possible D gene (6 bases). This CDR3 has 15 residues. Trimming cost V 5 bases and J 0 bases, with 14 bases left between them. The CDR3 protein is CASSIGTPSSYEQYF. CDR3 bases: TGTGCCAGCAGTATCGGGACTCCCAGCTCCTACGAGCAGTACTTC.

This clonotype was detected a few times. This chain joins TRBV14 and TRBJ2-5; D ambiguous. The CDR3 runs to 14 residues. V was shortened by 1 base and J by 5 bases, with 11 bases between the two germline ends. Germline CDR1 reads SGHDN; CDR2 reads FVKESK. The CDR3 loop is CASSQAIRGETQYF. The CDR3 nucleotides are TGTGCCAGCAGCCAAGCAATCCGTGGGGAGACCCAGTACTTC.